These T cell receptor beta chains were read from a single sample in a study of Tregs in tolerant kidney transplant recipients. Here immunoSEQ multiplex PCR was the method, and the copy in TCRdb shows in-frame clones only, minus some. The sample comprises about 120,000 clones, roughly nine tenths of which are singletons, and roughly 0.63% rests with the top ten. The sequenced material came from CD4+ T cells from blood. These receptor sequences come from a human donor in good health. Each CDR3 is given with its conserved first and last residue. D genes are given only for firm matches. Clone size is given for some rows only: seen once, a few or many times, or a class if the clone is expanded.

DNA: TGTGCCAGCAGTTCTTGGGGGGGCACTGAAGCTTTCTTT
CDR3: CASSSWGGTEAFF
D: NA
V: TRBV2
J: TRBJ1-1
size: NA

DNA: TGTGCCAGCAGTTTATCCACAGGGTTCTCCTACGAGCAGTACTTC
CDR3: CASSLSTGFSYEQYF
D: NA
V: TRBV27
J: TRBJ2-7
size: NA

DNA: TGTGCCATCAGTGCCCACGGGGACAGGGACACTGAAGCTTTCTTT
CDR3: CAISAHGDRDTEAFF
D: TRBD1
V: TRBV10-3
J: TRBJ1-1
size: NA

DNA: TGTGCCAGCAGCTTAGCATCCTTCGATACGCAGTATTTT
CDR3: CASSLASFDTQYF
D: NA
V: TRBV7-9
J: TRBJ2-3
size: NA

DNA: TGTGCCAGCAGCCGGCTCAATAGCAATCAGCCCCAGCATTTT
CDR3: CASSRLNSNQPQHF
D: NA
V: TRBV7-9
J: TRBJ1-5
size: once

DNA: TGTGCCAGCAGCCAGTTCTTAGCGGGACGCTCCTACAATGAGCAGTTCTTC
CDR3: CASSQFLAGRSYNEQFF
D: TRBD2
V: TRBV14
J: TRBJ2-1
size: NA

DNA: TGTGCCAGTAGTGAGCGGGGGCATAGAGATACGCAGTATTTT
CDR3: CASSERGHRDTQYF
D: TRBD2
V: TRBV19
J: TRBJ2-3
size: NA

DNA: TGCGCCAGCAGTGCAACATGGGGGCTTGGTGAAAAACTGTTTTTT
CDR3: CASSATWGLGEKLFF
D: NA
V: TRBV10-1
J: TRBJ1-4
size: NA

DNA: TGCGCCAGCCTGGGACAGGGGAACACTGAAGCTTTCTTT
CDR3: CASLGQGNTEAFF
D: TRBD1
V: TRBV5-1
J: TRBJ1-1
size: NA

DNA: TGTGCCAGCAGCTTAGAAGGGTCACCCCTCCACTTT
CDR3: CASSLEGSPLHF
D: NA
V: TRBV7-2
J: TRBJ1-6
size: few

DNA: TGTGCCAGCAGCAAGGACAGGGATCAGCCCCAGCATTTT
CDR3: CASSKDRDQPQHF
D: TRBD1
V: TRBV7-3
J: TRBJ1-5
size: NA

DNA: TGTGCCAGCAGCAAACCTAAACCTAGGACGCGTGCTTGGGGCTACACCTTC
CDR3: CASSKPKPRTRAWGYTF
D: NA
V: TRBV21-1
J: TRBJ1-2
size: NA

DNA: TGTGCCAGCAGTTTCAGCTACGAGCAGTACTTC
CDR3: CASSFSYEQYF
D: NA
V: TRBV6-5
J: TRBJ2-7
size: NA

DNA: TGTGCTAGCAGCATATCTAGCGGGGGTGGGTACGAGCAGTACTTC
CDR3: CASSISSGGGYEQYF
D: TRBD2
V: TRBV7-7
J: TRBJ2-7
size: NA

DNA: TGTGCCAGTAGTGATAGCGGGAGGGCCATTAACGAGCAGTACTTC
CDR3: CASSDSGRAINEQYF
D: TRBD2
V: TRBV19
J: TRBJ2-7
size: NA

DNA: TGTGCCAGCAGTGAAGCCAAGGGGACAGGGGACACCGGGGAGCTGTTTTTT
CDR3: CASSEAKGTGDTGELFF
D: TRBD1
V: TRBV2
J: TRBJ2-2
size: NA

DNA: TGCGCCAGCAGCCCGGCAGGGGGCCAAGAGACCCAGTACTTC
CDR3: CASSPAGGQETQYF
D: TRBD1
V: TRBV5-1
J: TRBJ2-5
size: NA

DNA: TGCGCCAGCAGCATATTACCTAGCGGGGGCCGTACATTAAGCACAGATACGCAGTATTTT
CDR3: CASSILPSGGRTLSTDTQYF
D: TRBD2
V: TRBV5-1
J: TRBJ2-3
size: NA

DNA: TGTGCCAGCAGATTTATAGAAACAGGAACCTCCTACGAGCAGTACTTC
CDR3: CASRFIETGTSYEQYF
D: NA
V: TRBV27
J: TRBJ2-7
size: NA

DNA: TGTGCCAGCTCACCGGACAAGCTTCCCTACAATGAGCAGTTCTTC
CDR3: CASSPDKLPYNEQFF
D: NA
V: TRBV18
J: TRBJ2-1
size: NA

DNA: TGTGCCAGCAGCCCCTCGCCCGACAGGGGCACAGATACGCAGTATTTT
CDR3: CASSPSPDRGTDTQYF
D: TRBD1
V: TRBV5-4
J: TRBJ2-3
size: NA

DNA: TGCGCCAGCAGCTCTATGTTTAGGGGTATGAACACTGAAGCTTTCTTT
CDR3: CASSSMFRGMNTEAFF
D: NA
V: TRBV5-1
J: TRBJ1-1
size: NA

DNA: TGCGCCAGCAGCCGGATTTCCGGCCGGAACACCGGGGAGCTGTTTTTT
CDR3: CASSRISGRNTGELFF
D: NA
V: TRBV5-1
J: TRBJ2-2
size: NA

DNA: TGTGCCAGCAGCCCATCGGGTTCACCCCTCCACTTT
CDR3: CASSPSGSPLHF
D: NA
V: TRBV11-2
J: TRBJ1-6
size: NA

DNA: TGCGCCAGCAGCCAAGATACGGGGGCCCTAGCGGGGTTCCGGGGGGCCCAGTACTTC
CDR3: CASSQDTGALAGFRGAQYF
D: TRBD2
V: TRBV4-1
J: TRBJ2-5
size: NA

DNA: TGTGCCAGCAGACGACAGAGCACCGGGGAGCTGTTTTTT
CDR3: CASRRQSTGELFF
D: NA
V: TRBV11-3
J: TRBJ2-2
size: NA

DNA: TGTGCCAGTAGTATAGGACCAACTGAAAAACTGTTTTTT
CDR3: CASSIGPTEKLFF
D: NA
V: TRBV19
J: TRBJ1-4
size: NA

DNA: TGTGCCAGCAGCCAGGGAGATGAGCAGTTCTTC
CDR3: CASSQGDEQFF
D: NA
V: TRBV13
J: TRBJ2-1
size: NA

DNA: TGTGCCAGCAGCCAAGAAACCCTAGCCAAAAACATTCAGTACTTC
CDR3: CASSQETLAKNIQYF
D: NA
V: TRBV4-2
J: TRBJ2-4
size: NA

DNA: TGCGCCAGCAGTGAATCTTACAATGAGCAGTTCTTC
CDR3: CASSESYNEQFF
D: NA
V: TRBV10-2
J: TRBJ2-1
size: NA

DNA: TGTGCCAGTAGTATTAACAGCGAAGGCTATGGCTACACCTTC
CDR3: CASSINSEGYGYTF
D: NA
V: TRBV19
J: TRBJ1-2
size: NA

DNA: TGTGCCAGCAATCAGGTTTATAGCAATCAGCCCCAGCATTTT
CDR3: CASNQVYSNQPQHF
D: NA
V: TRBV27
J: TRBJ1-5
size: NA

DNA: TGTGCCAGCAGCGTCCTACAGGGTGCAAACACTGAAGCTTTCTTT
CDR3: CASSVLQGANTEAFF
D: NA
V: TRBV9
J: TRBJ1-1
size: NA

DNA: TGTGCCAGCAGCTTAGCGGCGGGGGGCTACTACAATGAGCAGTTCTTC
CDR3: CASSLAAGGYYNEQFF
D: TRBD2
V: TRBV11-2
J: TRBJ2-1
size: once

DNA: TGTGCCAGCAGCCCCCGGACAGTGAAAGAGACCCAGTACTTC
CDR3: CASSPRTVKETQYF
D: NA
V: TRBV7-9
J: TRBJ2-5
size: NA

DNA: TGTGCCAGTAGTACTTCGGACAGGACTTTCCACTTT
CDR3: CASSTSDRTFHF
D: TRBD1
V: TRBV19
J: TRBJ1-6
size: few

DNA: TGTGCCAGCGGCCCTGGGGGGTATGGCTACACCTTC
CDR3: CASGPGGYGYTF
D: NA
V: TRBV2
J: TRBJ1-2
size: NA